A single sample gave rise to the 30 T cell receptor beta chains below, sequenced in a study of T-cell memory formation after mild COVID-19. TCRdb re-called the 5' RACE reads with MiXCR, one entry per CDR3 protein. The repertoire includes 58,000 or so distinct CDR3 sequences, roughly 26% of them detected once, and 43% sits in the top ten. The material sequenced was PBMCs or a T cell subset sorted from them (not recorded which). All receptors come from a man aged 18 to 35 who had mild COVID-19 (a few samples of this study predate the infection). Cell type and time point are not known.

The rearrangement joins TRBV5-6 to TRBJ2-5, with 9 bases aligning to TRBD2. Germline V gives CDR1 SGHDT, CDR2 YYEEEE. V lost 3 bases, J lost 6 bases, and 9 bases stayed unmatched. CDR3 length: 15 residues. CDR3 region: CASSSLAGGRKTQYF. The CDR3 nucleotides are TGTGCCAGCAGCTCCCTTGCGGGGGGGAGGAAGACCCAGTACTTC.

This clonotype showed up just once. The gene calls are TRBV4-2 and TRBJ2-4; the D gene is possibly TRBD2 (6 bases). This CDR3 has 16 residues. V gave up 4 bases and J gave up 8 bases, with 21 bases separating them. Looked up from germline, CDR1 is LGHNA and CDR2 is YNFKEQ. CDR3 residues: CASSPPSHLRRDIQYF. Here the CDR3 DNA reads TGTGCCAGCAGCCCCCCCTCTCACCTGAGGAGGGACATTCAGTACTTC.

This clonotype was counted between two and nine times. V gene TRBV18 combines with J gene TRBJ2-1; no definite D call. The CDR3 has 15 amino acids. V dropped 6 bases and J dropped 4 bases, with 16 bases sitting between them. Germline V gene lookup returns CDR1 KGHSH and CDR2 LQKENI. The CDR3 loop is CASSPDWRTYNEQFF. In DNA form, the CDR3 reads TGTGCCAGCTCTCCTGACTGGCGAACTTACAATGAGCAGTTCTTC. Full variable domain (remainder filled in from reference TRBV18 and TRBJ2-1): NAGVMQNPRHLVRRRGQEARLRCSPMKGHSHVYWYRQLPEEGLKFMVYLQKENIIDESGMPKERFSAEFPKEGPSILRIQQVVRGDSAAYFCASSPDWRTYNEQFFGPGTRLTVL.

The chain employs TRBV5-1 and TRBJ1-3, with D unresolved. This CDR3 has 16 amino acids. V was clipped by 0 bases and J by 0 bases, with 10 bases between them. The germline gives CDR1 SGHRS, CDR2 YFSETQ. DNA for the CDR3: TGCGCCAGCAGCTTGGGGGCTGACTTCTCTGGAAACACCATATATTTT. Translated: CASSLGADFSGNTIYF.

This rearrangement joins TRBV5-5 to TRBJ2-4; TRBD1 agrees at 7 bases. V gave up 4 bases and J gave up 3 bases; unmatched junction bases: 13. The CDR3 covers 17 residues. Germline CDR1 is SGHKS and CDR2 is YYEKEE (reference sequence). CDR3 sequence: CASSPSRQGRGKNIQYF. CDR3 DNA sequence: TGTGCCAGCAGCCCCTCAAGACAGGGCAGGGGCAAAAACATTCAGTACTTC.

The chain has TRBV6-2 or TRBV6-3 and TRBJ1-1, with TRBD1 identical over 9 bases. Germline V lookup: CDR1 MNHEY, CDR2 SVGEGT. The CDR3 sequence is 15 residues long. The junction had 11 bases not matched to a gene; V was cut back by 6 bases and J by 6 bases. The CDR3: CASRTEQGAVAEAFF. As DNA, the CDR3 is TGTGCCAGCAGAACAGAACAGGGGGCAGTCGCTGAAGCTTTCTTT.

The CDR3, as DNA: TGTGCCAGCACCGAGCGGGGGGGCTCGGTTAATGAGCAGTTCTTC. The encoded protein is CASTERGGSVNEQFF. The V call is TRBV12-3 or TRBV12-4, the J call TRBJ2-1; TRBD2 agrees at 10 bases. This CDR3 has 15 amino acids. V shed 7 bases, J shed 7 bases, and the junction held 10 bases outside the gene matches.

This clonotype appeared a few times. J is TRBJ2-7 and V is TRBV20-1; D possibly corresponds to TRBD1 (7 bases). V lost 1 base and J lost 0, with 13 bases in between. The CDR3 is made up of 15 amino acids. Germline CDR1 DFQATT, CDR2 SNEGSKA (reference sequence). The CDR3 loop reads CSARGPGDSSYEQYV. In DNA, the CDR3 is TGCAGTGCTAGAGGACCGGGGGACAGCTCCTACGAGCAGTACGTC.

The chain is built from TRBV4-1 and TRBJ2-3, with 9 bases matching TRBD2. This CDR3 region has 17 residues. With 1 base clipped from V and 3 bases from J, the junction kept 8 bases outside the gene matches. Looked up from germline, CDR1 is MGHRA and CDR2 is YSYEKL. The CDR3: CASSQASRGGATDTQYF. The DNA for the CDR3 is TGCGCCAGCAGCCAAGCTTCTCGCGGGGGGGCGACAGATACGCAGTATTTT.

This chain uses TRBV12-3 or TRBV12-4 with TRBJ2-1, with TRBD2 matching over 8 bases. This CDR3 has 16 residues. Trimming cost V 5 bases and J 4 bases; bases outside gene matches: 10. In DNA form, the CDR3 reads TGTGCCAGCAGTGAGATAGCGGGGAAATGGTACAATGAGCAGTTCTTC. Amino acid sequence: CASSEIAGKWYNEQFF.

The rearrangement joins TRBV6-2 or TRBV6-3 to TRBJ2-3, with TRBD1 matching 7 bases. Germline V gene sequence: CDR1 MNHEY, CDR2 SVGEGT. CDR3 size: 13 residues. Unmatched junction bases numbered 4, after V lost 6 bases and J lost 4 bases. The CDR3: CASRRQGPDTQYF. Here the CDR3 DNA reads TGTGCCAGCAGGAGACAGGGTCCAGATACGCAGTATTTT.

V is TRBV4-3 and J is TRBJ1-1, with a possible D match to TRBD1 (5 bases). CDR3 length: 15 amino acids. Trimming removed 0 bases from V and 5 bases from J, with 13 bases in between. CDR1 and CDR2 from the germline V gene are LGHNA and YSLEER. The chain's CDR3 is CASSQDRGAGTEAFF. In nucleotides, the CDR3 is TGCGCCAGCAGCCAAGATCGCGGGGCAGGGACTGAAGCTTTCTTT.

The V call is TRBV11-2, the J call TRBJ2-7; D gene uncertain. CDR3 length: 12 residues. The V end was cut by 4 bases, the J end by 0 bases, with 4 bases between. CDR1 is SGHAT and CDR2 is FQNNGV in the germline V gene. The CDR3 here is CASSWSSYEQYV. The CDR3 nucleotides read TGTGCCAGCAGCTGGAGCTCCTACGAGCAGTACGTC.

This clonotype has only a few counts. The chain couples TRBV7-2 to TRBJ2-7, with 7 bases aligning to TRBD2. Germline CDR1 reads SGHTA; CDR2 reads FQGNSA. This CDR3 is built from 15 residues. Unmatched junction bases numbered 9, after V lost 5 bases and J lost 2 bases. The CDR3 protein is CASSPPSGATYEQYF. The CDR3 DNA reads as TGTGCCAGCAGCCCCCCCAGCGGGGCAACCTACGAGCAGTACTTC.

CDR3 loop: CASSLAGGPPDTQYF. The CDR3 coding sequence is TGTGCCAGCAGTCTAGCGGGGGGGCCCCCAGATACGCAGTATTTT. This sequence joins TRBV27 and TRBJ2-3; 12 positions match TRBD2. Germline assignment: CDR1 MNHEY and CDR2 SMNVEV (reference sequence). V was pared by 5 bases and J by 4 bases, with 4 bases of the junction left unmatched. This CDR3 comprises 15 residues.

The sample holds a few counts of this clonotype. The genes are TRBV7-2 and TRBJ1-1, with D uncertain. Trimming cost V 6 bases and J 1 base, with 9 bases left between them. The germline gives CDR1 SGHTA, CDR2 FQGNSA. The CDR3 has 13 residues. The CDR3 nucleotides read TGTGCCAGCAGGGAGAACAGGAACACTGAAGCTTTCTTT. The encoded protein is CASRENRNTEAFF.

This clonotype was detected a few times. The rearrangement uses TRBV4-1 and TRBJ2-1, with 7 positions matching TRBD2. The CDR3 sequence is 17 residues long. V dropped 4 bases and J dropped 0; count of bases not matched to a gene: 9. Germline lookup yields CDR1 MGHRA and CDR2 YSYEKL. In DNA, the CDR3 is TGCGCCAGCAGCCCCCCGAGCAGGGACTACTCCTACAATGAGCAGTTCTTC. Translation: CASSPPSRDYSYNEQFF.

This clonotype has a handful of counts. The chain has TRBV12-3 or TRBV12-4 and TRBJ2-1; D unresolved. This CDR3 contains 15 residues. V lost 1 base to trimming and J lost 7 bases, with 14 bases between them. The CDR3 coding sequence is TGTGCCAGCAGTTTAGTCGGTCGATTAAGAAATGAGCAGTTCTTC. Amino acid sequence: CASSLVGRLRNEQFF.

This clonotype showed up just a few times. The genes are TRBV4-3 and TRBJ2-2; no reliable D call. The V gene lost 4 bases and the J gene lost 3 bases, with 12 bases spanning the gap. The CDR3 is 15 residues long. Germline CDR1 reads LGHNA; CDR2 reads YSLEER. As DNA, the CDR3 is TGCGCCAGCAGCCCAATAGGGTTATACACCGGGGAGCTGTTTTTT. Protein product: CASSPIGLYTGELFF.

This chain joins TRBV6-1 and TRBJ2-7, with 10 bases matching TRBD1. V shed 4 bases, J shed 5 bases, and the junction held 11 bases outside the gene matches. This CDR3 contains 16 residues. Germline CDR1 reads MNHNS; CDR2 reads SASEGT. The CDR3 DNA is TGTGCCAGCAGTGCCACGGGACAGGGGAACTACCACGAGCAGTACTTC. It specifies CASSATGQGNYHEQYF.

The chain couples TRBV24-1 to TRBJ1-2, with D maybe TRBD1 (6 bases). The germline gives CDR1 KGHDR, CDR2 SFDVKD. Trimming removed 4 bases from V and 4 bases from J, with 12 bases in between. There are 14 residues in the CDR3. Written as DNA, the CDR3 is TGTGCCACCAGTGACGATGACAGGATCTATGGCTACACCTTC. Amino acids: CATSDDDRIYGYTF.

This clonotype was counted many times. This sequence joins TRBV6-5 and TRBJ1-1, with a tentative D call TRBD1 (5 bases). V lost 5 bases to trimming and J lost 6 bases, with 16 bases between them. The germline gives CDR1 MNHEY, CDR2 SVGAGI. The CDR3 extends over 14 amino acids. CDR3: CASSPGGVRAEAFF. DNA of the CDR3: TGTGCCAGCAGTCCCGGAGGGGTTCGGGCTGAAGCTTTCTTT.

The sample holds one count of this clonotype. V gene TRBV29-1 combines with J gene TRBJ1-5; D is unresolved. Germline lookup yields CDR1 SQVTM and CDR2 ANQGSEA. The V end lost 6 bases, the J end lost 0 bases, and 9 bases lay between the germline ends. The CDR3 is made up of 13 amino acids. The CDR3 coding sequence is TGCAGCGTCGCTGACGGTAGCAATCAGCCCCAGCATTTT. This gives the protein CSVADGSNQPQHF. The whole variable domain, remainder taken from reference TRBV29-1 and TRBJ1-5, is SAVISQKPSRDICQRGTSLTIQCQVDSQVTMMFWYRQQPGQSLTLIATANQGSEATYESGFVIDKFPISRPNLTFSTLTVSNMSPEDSSIYLCSVADGSNQPQHFGDGTRLSIL.

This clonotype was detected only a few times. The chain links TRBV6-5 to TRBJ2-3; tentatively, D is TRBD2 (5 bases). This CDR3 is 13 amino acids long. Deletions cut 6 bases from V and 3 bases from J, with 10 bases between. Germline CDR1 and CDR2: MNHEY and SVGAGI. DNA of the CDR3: TGTGCCAGCAGACATACGGGGACAGATACGCAGTATTTT. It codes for CASRHTGTDTQYF.

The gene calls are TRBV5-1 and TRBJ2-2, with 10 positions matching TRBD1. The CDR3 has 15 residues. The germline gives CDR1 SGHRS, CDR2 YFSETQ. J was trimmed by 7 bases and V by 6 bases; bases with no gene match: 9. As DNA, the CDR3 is TGCGCCAGCACCCGGGACAGGGGATTCGGCGGGGAGCTGTTTTTT. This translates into CASTRDRGFGGELFF. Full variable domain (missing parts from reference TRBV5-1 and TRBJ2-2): KAGVTQTPRYLIKTRGQQVTLSCSPISGHRSVSWYQQTPGQGLQFLFEYFSETQRNKGNFPGRFSGRQFSNSRSEMNVSTLELGDSALYLCASTRDRGFGGELFFGEGSRLTVL.

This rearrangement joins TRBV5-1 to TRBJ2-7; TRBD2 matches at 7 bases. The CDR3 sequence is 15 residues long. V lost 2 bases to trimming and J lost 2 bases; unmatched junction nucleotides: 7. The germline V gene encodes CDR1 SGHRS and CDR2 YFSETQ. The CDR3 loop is CASSLGLVGAYEQYF. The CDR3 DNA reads TGCGCCAGCAGCTTAGGACTAGTCGGTGCCTACGAGCAGTACTTC.

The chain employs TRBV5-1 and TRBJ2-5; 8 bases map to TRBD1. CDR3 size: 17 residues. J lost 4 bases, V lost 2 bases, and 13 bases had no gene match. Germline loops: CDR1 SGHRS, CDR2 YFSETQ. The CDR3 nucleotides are TGCGCCAGCAGCTTACCATCCGGGACAGGTGTCTCAGAGACCCAGTACTTC. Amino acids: CASSLPSGTGVSETQYF.

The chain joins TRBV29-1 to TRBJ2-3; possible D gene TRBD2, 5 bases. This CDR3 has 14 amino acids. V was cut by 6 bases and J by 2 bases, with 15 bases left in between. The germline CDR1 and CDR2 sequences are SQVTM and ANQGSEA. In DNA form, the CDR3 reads TGCAGCGTATGGTTGCTCCGGGACACAGATACGCAGTATTTT. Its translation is CSVWLLRDTDTQYF.

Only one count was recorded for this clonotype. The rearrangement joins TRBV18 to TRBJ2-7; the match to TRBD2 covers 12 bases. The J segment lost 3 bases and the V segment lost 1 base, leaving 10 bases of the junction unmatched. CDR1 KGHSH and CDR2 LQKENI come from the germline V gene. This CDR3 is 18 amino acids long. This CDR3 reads CASSPRARLAGDHYEQYF. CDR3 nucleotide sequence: TGTGCCAGCTCACCACGGGCCAGACTAGCGGGGGACCACTACGAGCAGTACTTC.

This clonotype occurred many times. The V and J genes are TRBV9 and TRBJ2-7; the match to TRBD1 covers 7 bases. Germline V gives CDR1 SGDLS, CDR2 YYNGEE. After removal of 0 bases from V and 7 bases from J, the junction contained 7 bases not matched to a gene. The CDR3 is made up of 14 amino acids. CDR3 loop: CASSVGRGTVEQYV. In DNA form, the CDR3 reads TGTGCCAGCAGCGTAGGCAGGGGGACGGTAGAGCAGTACGTC.